This paragraph covers one TCR beta chain sequence. Per the authors' pipeline: Reference gene primer amplification gave estimated nucleated cell counts. This table comes from immunoSEQ multiplex PCR, and its TCRdb copy is limited to in-frame clones, with some not included. V and J calls and clone size are as listed in that table; D and trimming were resolved from the DNA. The data show over 65,000 clones, 65% to 90% seen once. The sample is drawn from a study of blood T cell repertoires in COVID-19. Study-wide background: The United States, Italy and Spain were the sources of the acute and convalescent COVID-19 samples. The analysed material was cDNA or gDNA that came from T cells, B-cell-depleted T cells, or PBMCs.

The junction had 16 bases not matched to a gene; V was cut back by 1 base and J by 8 bases. The CDR3 is 20 residues long. The germline gives CDR1 LNHNV, CDR2 YYDKDF (reference sequence). The sequence derives from an elderly man with active COVID-19. Sequenced material: peripheral blood. The chain links TRBV15 to TRBJ2-6, with TRBD2 matching over 11 bases. CDR3 in amino acids: CATSRGGRASGRQGTNVLTF. CDR3 DNA sequence: TGTGCCACCAGCAGAGGGGGTAGGGCTAGCGGGAGGCAGGGCACCAACGTCCTGACTTTC.